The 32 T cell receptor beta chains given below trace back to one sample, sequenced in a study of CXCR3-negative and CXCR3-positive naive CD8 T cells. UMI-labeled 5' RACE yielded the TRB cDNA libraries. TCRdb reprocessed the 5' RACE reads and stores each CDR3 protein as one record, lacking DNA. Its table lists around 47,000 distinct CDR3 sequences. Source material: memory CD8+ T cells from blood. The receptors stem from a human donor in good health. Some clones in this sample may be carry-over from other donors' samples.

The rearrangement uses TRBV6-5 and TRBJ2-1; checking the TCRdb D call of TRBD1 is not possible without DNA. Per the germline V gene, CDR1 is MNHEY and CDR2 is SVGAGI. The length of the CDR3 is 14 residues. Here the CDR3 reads CASSYRDIYNEQFF.

CDR3 amino acids: CASSDQRGNEQFF. The rearrangement uses TRBV2 and TRBJ2-1; with no DNA, the TCRdb D assignment of TRBD2 cannot be verified. Germline values: CDR1 SNHLY, CDR2 FYNNEI. The CDR3 spans 13 residues.

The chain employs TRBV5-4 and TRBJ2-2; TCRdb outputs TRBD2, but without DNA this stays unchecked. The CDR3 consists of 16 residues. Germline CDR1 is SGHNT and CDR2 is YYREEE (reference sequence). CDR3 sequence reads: CASSAPGTSAPGELFF.

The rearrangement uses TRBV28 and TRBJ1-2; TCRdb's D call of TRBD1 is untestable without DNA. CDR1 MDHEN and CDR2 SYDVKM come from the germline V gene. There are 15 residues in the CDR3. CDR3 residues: CASSLFQGWTYGYTF.

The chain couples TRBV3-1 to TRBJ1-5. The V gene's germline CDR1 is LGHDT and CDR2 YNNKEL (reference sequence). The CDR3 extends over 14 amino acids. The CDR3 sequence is CASSQEGYNQPQHF.

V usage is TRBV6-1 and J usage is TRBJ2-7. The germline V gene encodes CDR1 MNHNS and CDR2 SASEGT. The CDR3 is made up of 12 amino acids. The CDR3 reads CATLFLAYEQYF.

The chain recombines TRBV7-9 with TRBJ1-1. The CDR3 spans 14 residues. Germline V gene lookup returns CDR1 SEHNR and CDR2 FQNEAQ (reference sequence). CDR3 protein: CASSHWTANTEAFF.

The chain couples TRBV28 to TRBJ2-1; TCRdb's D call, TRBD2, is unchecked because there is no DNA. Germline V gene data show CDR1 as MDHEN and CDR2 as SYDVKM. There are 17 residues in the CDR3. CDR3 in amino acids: CASRSLGPSWSYNEQFF.

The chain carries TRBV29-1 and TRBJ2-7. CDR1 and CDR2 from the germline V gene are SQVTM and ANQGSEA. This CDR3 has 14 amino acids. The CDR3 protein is CSVEDQGETYEQYF.

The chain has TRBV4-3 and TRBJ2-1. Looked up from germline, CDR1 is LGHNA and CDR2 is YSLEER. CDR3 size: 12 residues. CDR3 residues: CASSPRSDEQFF.

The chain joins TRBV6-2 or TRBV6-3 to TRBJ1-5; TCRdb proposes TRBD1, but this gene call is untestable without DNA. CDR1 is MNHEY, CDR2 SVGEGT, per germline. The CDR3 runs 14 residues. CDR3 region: CASDRGDTMWPQHF.

The CDR3: CASSQEQGPSGELFF. V usage is TRBV4-2 and J usage is TRBJ2-2; checking the TCRdb D call of TRBD2 is not possible without DNA. The CDR3 contains 15 residues. The germline CDR1 and CDR2 sequences are LGHNA and YNFKEQ.

The CDR3 loop reads CSARGDRAFSPLHF. The rearrangement links TRBV20-1 to TRBJ1-6; TCRdb reports TRBD1, a call that lacks DNA to check it against. The CDR3 loop spans 14 amino acids. Germline CDR1 DFQATT, CDR2 SNEGSKA (reference sequence).

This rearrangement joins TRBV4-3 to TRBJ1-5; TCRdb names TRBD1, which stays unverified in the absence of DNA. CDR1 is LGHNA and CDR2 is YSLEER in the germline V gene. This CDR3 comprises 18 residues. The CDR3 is CASSQDLRGGGWGQPQHF.

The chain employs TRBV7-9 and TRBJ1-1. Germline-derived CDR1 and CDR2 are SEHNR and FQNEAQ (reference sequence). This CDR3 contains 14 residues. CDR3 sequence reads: CASSLGPLHTEAFF.

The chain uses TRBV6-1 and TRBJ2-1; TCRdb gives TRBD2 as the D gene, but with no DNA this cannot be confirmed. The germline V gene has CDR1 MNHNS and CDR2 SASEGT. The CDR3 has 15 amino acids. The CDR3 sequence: CASSGSSGSYNEQFF.

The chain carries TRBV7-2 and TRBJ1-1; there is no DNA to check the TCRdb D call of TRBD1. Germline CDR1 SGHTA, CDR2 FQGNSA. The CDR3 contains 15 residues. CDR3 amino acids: CASSSSGTGRTEAFF.

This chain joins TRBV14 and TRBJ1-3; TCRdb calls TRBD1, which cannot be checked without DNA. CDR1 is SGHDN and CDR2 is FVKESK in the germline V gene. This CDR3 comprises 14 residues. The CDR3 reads CASSLSGTTTVIYF.

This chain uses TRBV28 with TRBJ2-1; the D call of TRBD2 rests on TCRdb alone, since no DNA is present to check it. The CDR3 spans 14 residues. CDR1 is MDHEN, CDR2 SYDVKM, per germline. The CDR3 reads CASSLASGSYEQFF.

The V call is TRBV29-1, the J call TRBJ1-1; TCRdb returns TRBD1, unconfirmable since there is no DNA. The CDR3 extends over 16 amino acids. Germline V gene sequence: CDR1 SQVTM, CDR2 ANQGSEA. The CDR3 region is CSVDLLWEGQGAEAFF.

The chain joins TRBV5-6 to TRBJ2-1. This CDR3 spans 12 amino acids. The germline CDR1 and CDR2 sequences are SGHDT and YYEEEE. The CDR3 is CASSLGWNEQFF. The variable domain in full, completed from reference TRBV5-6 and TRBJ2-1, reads DAGVTQSPTHLIKTRGQQVTLRCSPKSGHDTVSWYQQALGQGPQFIFQYYEEEERQRGNFPDRFSGHQFPNYSSELNVNALLLGDSALYLCASSLGWNEQFFGPGTRLTVL.

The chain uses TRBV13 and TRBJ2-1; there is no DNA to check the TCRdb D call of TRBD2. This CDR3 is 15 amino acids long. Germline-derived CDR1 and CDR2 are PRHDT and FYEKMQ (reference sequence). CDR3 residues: CASKAAGELTDEQFF.

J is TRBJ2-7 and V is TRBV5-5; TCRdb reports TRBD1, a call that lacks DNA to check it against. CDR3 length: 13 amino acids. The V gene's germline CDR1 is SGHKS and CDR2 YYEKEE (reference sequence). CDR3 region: CASSFTGFYEQYF.

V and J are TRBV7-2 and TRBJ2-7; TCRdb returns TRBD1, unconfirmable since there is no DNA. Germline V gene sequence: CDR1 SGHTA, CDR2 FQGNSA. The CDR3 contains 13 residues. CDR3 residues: CASSLPGSYEQYF. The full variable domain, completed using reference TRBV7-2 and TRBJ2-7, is GAGVSQSPSNKVTEKGKDVELRCDPISGHTALYWYRQSLGQGLEFLIYFQGNSAPDKSGLPSDRFSAERTGGSVSTLTIQRTQQEDSAVYLCASSLPGSYEQYFGPGTRLTVT.

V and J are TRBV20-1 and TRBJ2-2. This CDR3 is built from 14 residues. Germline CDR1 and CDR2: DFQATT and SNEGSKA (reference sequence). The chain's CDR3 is CSASLVGVTGELFF.

The CDR3 spells CASRLIGAHNEQFF. The chain has TRBV7-2 and TRBJ2-1. The CDR3 runs to 14 residues. Germline lookup yields CDR1 SGHTA and CDR2 FQGNSA.

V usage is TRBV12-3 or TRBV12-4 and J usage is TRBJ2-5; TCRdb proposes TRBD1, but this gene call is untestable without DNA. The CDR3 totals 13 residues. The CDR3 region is CASSFVGGETQYF.

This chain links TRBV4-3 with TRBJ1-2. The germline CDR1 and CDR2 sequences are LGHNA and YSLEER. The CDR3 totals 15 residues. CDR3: CASSQDITGLYGYTF.

CDR3 amino acids: CASSQDLGGGEAFF. The chain joins TRBV4-1 to TRBJ1-1. This CDR3 region has 14 residues. Germline values: CDR1 MGHRA, CDR2 YSYEKL.

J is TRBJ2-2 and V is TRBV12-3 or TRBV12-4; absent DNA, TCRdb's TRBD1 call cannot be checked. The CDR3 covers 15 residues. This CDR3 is CASSAGGAGTGELFF.

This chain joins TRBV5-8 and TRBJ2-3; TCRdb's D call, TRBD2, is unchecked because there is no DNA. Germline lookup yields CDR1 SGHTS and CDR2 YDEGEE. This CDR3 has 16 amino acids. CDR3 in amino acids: CASSQKTSEWADTQYF.

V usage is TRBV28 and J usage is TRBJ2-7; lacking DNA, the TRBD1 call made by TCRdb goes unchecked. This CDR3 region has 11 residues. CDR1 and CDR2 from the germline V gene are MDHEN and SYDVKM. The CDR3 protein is CASQGDYEQYF.